A single sample gave rise to the 14 T cell receptor beta chains below, sequenced in a study of response to subunit inactivated influenza vaccine. TCRdb reprocessed the RT-PCR reads via MiXCR and lists one record per CDR3 protein. The sample includes more than 550,000 distinct CDR3 sequences, around 11% seen only once; the top ten take about 10%. The starting material was PBMCs from blood, obtained on the day of vaccination. The receptors shown here come from a man aged 45-65 years who received an inactivated influenza vaccine.

This clonotype was observed at least ten times. V gene TRBV5-1 combines with J gene TRBJ2-3; maybe TRBD1 (6 bases). V was cut by 3 bases and J by 6 bases, with 8 bases left in between. The CDR3 has 12 residues. Germline V gene data show CDR1 as SGHRS and CDR2 as YFSETQ. The CDR3 protein is CASSSQGDTQYF. The CDR3 DNA is TGCGCCAGCAGCTCCCAGGGGGATACGCAGTATTTT.

This clonotype was seen only a few times. The V call is TRBV20-1, the J call TRBJ2-7, with 9 nucleotides matching TRBD2. V trimming: 5 bases; J trimming: 5 bases; junction bases outside the gene matches: 10. The CDR3 length is 14 residues. CDR1 and CDR2 from the germline V gene are DFQATT and SNEGSKA (reference sequence). CDR3 sequence reads: CSAPPSGRSDEQYF. The CDR3 DNA is TGCAGTGCTCCCCCCAGCGGGAGGTCGGACGAGCAGTACTTC.

This clonotype was seen repeatedly, ten times or more. The gene calls are TRBV12-3 or TRBV12-4 and TRBJ2-3; D is perhaps TRBD2 (6 bases). The V gene lost 1 base and the J gene lost 0 bases, with 17 bases spanning the gap. The CDR3 is 18 residues long. CDR3 loop: CASSLGYRGEDSTDTQYF. CDR3 nucleotides: TGTGCCAGCAGTTTAGGCTACCGCGGGGAAGATAGCACAGATACGCAGTATTTT.

The chain recombines TRBV10-3 with TRBJ2-3, with D perhaps TRBD1 (5 bases). The CDR3 sequence is 13 residues long. Germline V gene sequence: CDR1 ENHRY, CDR2 SYGVKD. V was shortened by 5 bases and J by 2 bases, with 8 bases between the two germline ends. CDR3 in amino acids: CAISKTATDTQYF. The CDR3 nucleotides are TGTGCCATCAGTAAGACAGCCACAGATACGCAGTATTTT.

This clonotype was counted a few times. This chain joins TRBV24-1 and TRBJ2-1; 11 positions agree with TRBD2. This CDR3 has 19 amino acids. The germline V gene encodes CDR1 KGHDR and CDR2 SFDVKD. V dropped 0 bases and J dropped 8; count of bases not matched to a gene: 14. In nucleotides, the CDR3 is TGTGCCACCAGTGATTTGGCCACGACTAGCGGGAATCCGTACGATGAGCAGTTCTTC. As protein: CATSDLATTSGNPYDEQFF.

In its sample, this clonotype was seen a few times. The rearrangement joins TRBV10-3 to TRBJ2-3; tentative D call: TRBD1 (8 bases). The V end was cut by 6 bases, the J end by 5 bases, with 12 bases between. The germline V gene encodes CDR1 ENHRY and CDR2 SYGVKD. The CDR3 totals 13 residues. CDR3 loop: CAIRSGTGDTQYF. The CDR3 nucleotides read TGTGCCATCAGAAGCGGGACAGGAGATACGCAGTATTTT.

This sequence joins TRBV12-3 or TRBV12-4 and TRBJ1-4; D might be TRBD1 (5 bases). V was clipped by 6 bases and J by 7 bases, with 15 bases between them. The CDR3 sequence is 14 residues long. The DNA of the CDR3 is TGTGCCAGCAGCCTGGGGGTGTTGGGTGAAAAACTGTTTTTT. Translated: CASSLGVLGEKLFF.

This clonotype has a count of ten or more. The genes are TRBV5-1 and TRBJ2-3; possibly TRBD1 for D (6 bases). The CDR3 is made up of 13 amino acids. V was cut by 0 bases and J by 6 bases, with 8 bases left in between. CDR1 and CDR2 (germline): SGHRS, YFSETQ. This chain's CDR3 is CASSLEGVDTQYF. In nucleotides, the CDR3 is TGCGCCAGCAGCTTGGAGGGGGTTGATACGCAGTATTTT.

The V gene is TRBV5-6, the J gene TRBJ2-7; D unclear. The ends were cut back, 2 bases at V and 5 bases at J, with 5 bases in the middle. The CDR3 spans 11 residues. The V gene's germline CDR1 is SGHDT and CDR2 YYEEEE. The CDR3 reads CASSFIHEQYF. The CDR3 DNA reads as TGTGCCAGCAGCTTTATCCACGAGCAGTACTTC.

V and J are TRBV3-1 and TRBJ2-1, with 7 bases lining up with TRBD2. Unmatched junction bases numbered 8, after V lost 6 bases and J lost 0 bases. The CDR3 runs 16 residues. CDR1 is LGHDT and CDR2 is YNNKEL in the germline V gene (reference sequence). For the CDR3, the DNA is TGTGCCAGCAGTACCCCAGCGGGAATCTCCTACAATGAGCAGTTCTTC. Encoded protein: CASSTPAGISYNEQFF.

The rearrangement uses TRBV25-1 and TRBJ2-3; D might be TRBD1 (7 bases). CDR1 and CDR2 from the germline V gene are MGHDK and SYGVNS. This CDR3 is built from 16 residues. Trimming took off 3 bases at V and 3 bases at J, with 16 bases between the two ends. Here the CDR3 reads CASSERQGGITDTQYF. The DNA for the CDR3 is TGTGCCAGCAGTGAGCGACAGGGCGGGATTACAGATACGCAGTATTTT.

Written as DNA, the CDR3 is TGCGCCAGCAGCTACGCAGGGGGCTTAGTGACCCAGTACTTC. This sequence encodes CASSYAGGLVTQYF. This chain joins TRBV5-1 and TRBJ2-5; 8 bases fit TRBD1. Germline V gene data show CDR1 as SGHRS and CDR2 as YFSETQ. The V segment lost 3 bases and the J segment 7 bases; nucleotides outside the gene matches: 8. The CDR3 loop spans 14 amino acids.

This sequence joins TRBV11-2 and TRBJ2-2; D not resolved. Trimming took off 5 bases at V and 6 bases at J, with 10 bases between the two ends. CDR1 is SGHAT and CDR2 is FQNNGV in the germline V gene. The CDR3 runs to 13 residues. The CDR3 DNA is TGTGCCAGCAGCCCCACCCCTTCCGGGGAGCTGTTTTTT. It yields the protein CASSPTPSGELFF.

This clonotype appeared a few times. The rearrangement uses TRBV10-3 and TRBJ1-3; 10 nucleotides match TRBD1. With 6 bases clipped from V and 3 bases from J, the junction kept 5 bases outside the gene matches. The length of the CDR3 is 15 residues. The germline gives CDR1 ENHRY, CDR2 SYGVKD. CDR3 loop: CAIRRGTGDGNTIYF. CDR3 sequence (DNA): TGTGCCATCAGGAGAGGGACAGGGGATGGAAACACCATATATTTT.